Each of the 13 T cell receptor beta chains below was sequenced from the same sample in a study of beta chain features in type 1 diabetes. Of the isolated RNA, all was reverse transcribed, and so the sequenced material was expressed TCRB transcripts. TCRdb's copy holds only in-frame clones and misses some; the assay was immunoSEQ multiplex PCR. Here the sample spans some 900,000 clones, roughly 17% being singletons. The specimen was naive CD4+ T cells from blood. The origin of the receptors is a woman between 18 and 29 years old in good health.

The CDR3 loop reads CASSVYTGELFF. The CDR3 coding sequence is TGTGCCAGCAGTGTTTACACCGGGGAGCTGTTTTTT. The J gene is TRBJ2-2, the V gene TRBV2; D is ambiguous. Germline CDR1 is SNHLY and CDR2 is FYNNEI. The CDR3 is made up of 12 amino acids. The V end lost 4 bases, the J end lost 3 bases, and 3 bases lay between the germline ends.

In its sample, this clone was seen a few times. CDR3 in amino acids: CASSLWFGTDTQYF. As DNA, the CDR3 is TGCGCCAGCAGCCTATGGTTCGGCACAGATACGCAGTATTTT. V is TRBV4-3 and J is TRBJ2-3; no clear D gene. V was clipped by 4 bases and J by 1 base, with 9 bases between them. Germline V CDR1 and CDR2: LGHNA, YSLEER. The CDR3 extends over 14 amino acids.

This clone has a handful of counts. The V gene is TRBV9, the J gene TRBJ2-3, with 7 bases identical to TRBD1. Germline V gene sequence: CDR1 SGDLS, CDR2 YYNGEE. After removal of 7 bases from V and 7 bases from J, the junction contained 15 bases not matched to a gene. The CDR3 contains 15 residues. The CDR3 region has the DNA TGTGCCAGCGACCCAGGGGGATCATATAGGAATACGCAGTATTTT. Protein sequence: CASDPGGSYRNTQYF.

This clone occurred a few times. The chain combines TRBV7-2 with TRBJ1-2; the D is unclear. The CDR3 spans 13 residues. The germline gives CDR1 SGHTA, CDR2 FQGNSA. V dropped 5 bases and J dropped 4 bases, with 11 bases sitting between them. As DNA, the CDR3 is TGTGCCAGCAGCCCCGGGCCGTCCTATGGCTACACCTTC. As protein: CASSPGPSYGYTF.

This clone was seen more than once but under ten times. The J gene is TRBJ2-5, the V gene TRBV5-1, with D uncertain. This CDR3 is built from 15 residues. Germline loops: CDR1 SGHRS, CDR2 YFSETQ. The V end lost 2 bases, the J end lost 4 bases, and 15 bases lay between the germline ends. For the CDR3, the DNA is TGCGCCAGCAGCTTTGGAACAGACCCTGGAGAGACCCAGTACTTC. Translating gives CASSFGTDPGETQYF.

The CDR3 sequence: CASSPSAEAFF. CDR3 bases: TGTGCCAGCTCACCGTCCGCTGAAGCTTTCTTT. The chain combines TRBV18 with TRBJ1-1; D is unresolved. With 3 bases removed from V and 6 bases from J, the gap between germline ends came to 5 bases. CDR3 length: 11 residues. Germline CDR1 and CDR2: KGHSH and LQKENI.

This clone was counted a few times. The chain uses TRBV7-6 and TRBJ1-2; D gene unclear. Trimming stripped 1 base from V and 4 bases from J, with 4 bases between. This CDR3 has 12 amino acids. Per germline, CDR1 SGHVS and CDR2 FNYEAQ. CDR3 region: CASSLDGYGYTF. The CDR3 DNA sequence: TGTGCCAGCAGCTTAGATGGCTATGGCTACACCTTC. Full variable domain (rest looked up from reference TRBV7-6 and TRBJ1-2): GAGVSQSPRYKVTKRGQDVALRCDPISGHVSLYWYRQALGQGPEFLTYFNYEAQQDKSGLPNDRFSAERPEGSISTLTIQRTEQRDSAMYRCASSLDGYGYTFGSGTRLTVV.

The J gene is TRBJ1-3, the V gene TRBV2, with 7 bases fitting TRBD1. Germline-derived CDR1 and CDR2 are SNHLY and FYNNEI. Trimming removed 0 bases from V and 5 bases from J; junction bases left unmatched: 1. CDR3 length: 14 amino acids. In DNA, the CDR3 is TGTGCCAGCAGTGAAGCAGGGGGCAGAAACACCATATATTTT. Encoded protein: CASSEAGGRNTIYF.

This clone occurred a few times. V usage is TRBV25-1 and J usage is TRBJ2-1, with TRBD2 identical over 9 bases. Looked up from germline, CDR1 is MGHDK and CDR2 is SYGVNS. CDR3 size: 13 residues. The trim removed 7 bases at V and 7 bases at J, leaving 5 bases unmatched. The CDR3, as DNA: TGTGCCAGCATGCGGGAGGGGGGAAATGAGCAGTTCTTC. Amino acid sequence: CASMREGGNEQFF.

This chain uses TRBV4-3 with TRBJ2-2, with a tentative D call TRBD1 (6 bases). Trimming removed 3 bases from V and 5 bases from J, with 22 bases in between. There are 18 residues in the CDR3. Germline assignment: CDR1 LGHNA and CDR2 YSLEER. The CDR3 reads CASSHWQYRAGETGELFF. DNA for the CDR3: TGCGCCAGCAGCCATTGGCAATACAGGGCCGGGGAGACCGGGGAGCTGTTTTTT.

The genes are TRBV11-2 and TRBJ2-1; D uncertain. This CDR3 is 17 amino acids long. The V end was cut by 0 bases, the J end by 6 bases, with 18 bases between. Per germline, CDR1 SGHAT and CDR2 FQNNGV. The CDR3 DNA reads as TGTGCCAGCAGCTTAGAACGACTGCTAAGAGGTTCCAATGAGCAGTTCTTC. This translates into CASSLERLLRGSNEQFF.

This clone was detected only a few times. The CDR3: CASNDQAVTQYF. CDR3 in DNA: TGTGCCAGCAATGACCAAGCCGTGACCCAGTACTTC. This rearrangement joins TRBV28 to TRBJ2-5; D remains unclear. Trimming shortened V by 7 bases and J by 7 bases, and 13 bases separated the two germline ends. The germline V gene encodes CDR1 MDHEN and CDR2 SYDVKM. CDR3 size: 12 residues.

This clone was observed a handful of times. The rearrangement joins TRBV7-2 to TRBJ2-1, with 7 positions matching TRBD2. The CDR3 has 13 amino acids. The J segment lost 4 bases and the V segment lost 6 bases, leaving 3 bases of the junction unmatched. CDR1 SGHTA and CDR2 FQGNSA come from the germline V gene. CDR3 protein: CASRASGYNEQFF. The CDR3 nucleotides are TGTGCCAGCAGGGCTAGCGGTTACAATGAGCAGTTCTTC.